The 9 T cell receptor beta chains reported below all come from one sample, sequenced in a study of blood T cell repertoires in COVID-19. This table comes from immunoSEQ multiplex PCR, and its TCRdb copy is limited to in-frame clones, with some not included. The sample includes 250,000 to 350,000 clones, about nine tenths of them seen just once. Specimen: peripheral blood. These receptors all stem from a woman in her twenties or thirties with active or convalescent COVID-19.

The chain uses TRBV5-1 and TRBJ2-5; perhaps TRBD1 as D (6 bases). Germline V lookup: CDR1 SGHRS, CDR2 YFSETQ. The V end was cut by 3 bases, the J end by 2 bases, with 8 bases between. The CDR3 sequence is 13 residues long. The CDR3 sequence is CASSWTDQETQYF. The CDR3 bases are TGCGCCAGCAGCTGGACAGATCAAGAGACCCAGTACTTC.

The V call is TRBV10-1, the J call TRBJ2-7; no clear D. The V end lost 2 bases, the J end lost 4 bases, and 12 bases lay between the germline ends. CDR3 size: 14 residues. Germline-derived CDR1 and CDR2 are WNHNN and SYGVQD (reference sequence). This CDR3 reads CASSERQASYEQYF. CDR3 nucleotide sequence: TGCGCCAGCAGTGAGCGGCAGGCGAGTTACGAGCAGTACTTC.

The chain recombines TRBV3-1 (or the pseudogene TRBV3-2) with TRBJ2-1; TRBD1 matches at 9 bases. The V gene's germline CDR1 is LGHDT and CDR2 YNNKEL (reference sequence). V was pared by 6 bases and J by 9 bases, with 9 bases of the junction left unmatched. There are 14 residues in the CDR3. CDR3 DNA sequence: TGTGCCAGCAGAGGACAGGGGAATAAGGGTGAGCAGTTCTTC. Protein: CASRGQGNKGEQFF.

There are many counts of this clone. This chain connects TRBV5-4 to TRBJ2-2; D not certain. The germline V gene encodes CDR1 SGHNT and CDR2 YYREEE (reference sequence). The CDR3 sequence is 12 residues long. V was pared by 2 bases and J by 7 bases, with 6 bases between. CDR3 sequence: CASSFSNGELFF. In nucleotides, the CDR3 is TGTGCCAGCAGCTTTTCCAACGGGGAGCTGTTTTTT.

This rearrangement joins TRBV7-9 to TRBJ1-2; maybe TRBD1 (5 bases). The CDR3 extends over 16 amino acids. Germline CDR1 SEHNR, CDR2 FQNEAQ (reference sequence). The V gene lost 5 bases and the J gene lost 5 bases, with 21 bases spanning the gap. This chain's CDR3 is CASSHMGRELRYGYTF. DNA for the CDR3: TGTGCCAGCAGCCATATGGGGCGGGAGTTAAGATATGGCTACACCTTC.

The chain couples TRBV7-2 to TRBJ2-2; 10 bases align to TRBD2. V was pared by 5 bases and J by 5 bases, with 11 bases of the junction left unmatched. The CDR3 is 17 residues long. Per germline, CDR1 SGHTA and CDR2 FQGNSA. The CDR3 nucleotides are TGTGCCAGCAGCCCATGGGCTAGCGGGGGCGGGACCGGGGAGCTGTTTTTT. Translated: CASSPWASGGGTGELFF.

The chain employs TRBV7-9 and TRBJ1-2; 7 nucleotides align to TRBD1. V shed 5 bases and J 2 bases; nucleotides not matched to a gene: 5. CDR1 is SEHNR, CDR2 FQNEAQ, per germline (reference sequence). The CDR3 runs to 14 residues. The CDR3 bases are TGTGCCAGCAGCCCGACAGGGTCCAACTATGGCTACACCTTC. This translates into CASSPTGSNYGYTF.

The rearrangement uses TRBV5-1 and TRBJ2-4; the match to TRBD1 covers 9 bases. Per germline, CDR1 SGHRS and CDR2 YFSETQ. The V gene end was trimmed by 1 base and the J gene end by 6 bases; junction bases not matched to a gene: 14. CDR3 length: 18 amino acids. CDR3 residues: CASSLTQGTGRAGNIQYF. CDR3 DNA sequence: TGCGCCAGCAGCTTGACCCAAGGGACAGGGAGGGCGGGAAACATTCAGTACTTC.

The chain combines TRBV3-1 (or the pseudogene TRBV3-2) with TRBJ2-7; D unresolved. The CDR3 loop spans 15 amino acids. Germline loops: CDR1 LGHDT, CDR2 YNNKEL (reference sequence). Trimming left V 0 bases short and J 3 bases short, with 12 bases between. This chain's CDR3 is CASSQDFNSYYEQYF. CDR3 sequence (DNA): TGTGCCAGCAGCCAAGACTTTAACTCCTACTACGAGCAGTACTTC.